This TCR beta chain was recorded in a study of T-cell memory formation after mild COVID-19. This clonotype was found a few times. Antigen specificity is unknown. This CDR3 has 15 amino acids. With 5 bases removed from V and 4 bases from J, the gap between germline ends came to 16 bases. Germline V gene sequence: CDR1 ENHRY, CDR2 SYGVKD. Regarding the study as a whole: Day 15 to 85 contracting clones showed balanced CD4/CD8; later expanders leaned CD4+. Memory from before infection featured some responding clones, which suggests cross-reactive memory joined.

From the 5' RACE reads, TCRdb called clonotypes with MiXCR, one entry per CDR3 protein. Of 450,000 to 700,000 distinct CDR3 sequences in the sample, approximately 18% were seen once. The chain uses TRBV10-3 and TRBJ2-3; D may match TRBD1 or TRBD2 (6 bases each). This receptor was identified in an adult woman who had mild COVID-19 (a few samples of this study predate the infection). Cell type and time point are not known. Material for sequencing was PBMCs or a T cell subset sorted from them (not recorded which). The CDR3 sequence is CAISKGGPGPDTQYF. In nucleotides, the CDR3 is TGTGCCATCAGTAAGGGGGGACCTGGTCCAGATACGCAGTATTTT.